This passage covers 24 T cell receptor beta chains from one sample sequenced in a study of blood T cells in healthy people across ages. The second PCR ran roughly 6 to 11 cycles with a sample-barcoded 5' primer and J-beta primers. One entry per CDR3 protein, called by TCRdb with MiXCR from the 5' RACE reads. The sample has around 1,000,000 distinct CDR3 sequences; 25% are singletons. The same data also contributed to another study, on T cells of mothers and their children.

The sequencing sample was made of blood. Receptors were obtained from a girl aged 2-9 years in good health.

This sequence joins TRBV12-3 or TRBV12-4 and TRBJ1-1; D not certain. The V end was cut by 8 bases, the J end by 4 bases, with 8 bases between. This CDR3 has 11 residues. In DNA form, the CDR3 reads TGTGCCAGCGGGTTTCCCACTGAAGCTTTCTTT. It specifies CASGFPTEAFF.

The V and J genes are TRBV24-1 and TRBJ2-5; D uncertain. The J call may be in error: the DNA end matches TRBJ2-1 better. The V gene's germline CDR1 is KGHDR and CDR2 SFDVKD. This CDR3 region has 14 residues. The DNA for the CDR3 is TGTGCCACCAGTGATTTGCCCCACGGCAATGAGCAGTTCTTC. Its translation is CATSDLPHGNEQFF.

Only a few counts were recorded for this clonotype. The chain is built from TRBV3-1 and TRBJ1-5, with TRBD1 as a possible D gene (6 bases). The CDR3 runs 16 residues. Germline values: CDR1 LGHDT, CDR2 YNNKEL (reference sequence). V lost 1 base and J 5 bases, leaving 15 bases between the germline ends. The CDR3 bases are TGTGCCAGCAGCCAAGGGCGGGGGGCGGACCATCAGCCCCAGCATTTT. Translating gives CASSQGRGADHQPQHF.

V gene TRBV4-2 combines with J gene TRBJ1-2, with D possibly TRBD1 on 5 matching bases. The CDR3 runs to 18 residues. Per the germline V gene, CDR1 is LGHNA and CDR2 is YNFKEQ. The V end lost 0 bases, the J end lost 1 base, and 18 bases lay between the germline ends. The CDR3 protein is CASSQDVGGSHLNYGYTF. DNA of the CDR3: TGTGCCAGCAGCCAAGACGTCGGGGGAAGCCACCTTAACTATGGCTACACCTTC.

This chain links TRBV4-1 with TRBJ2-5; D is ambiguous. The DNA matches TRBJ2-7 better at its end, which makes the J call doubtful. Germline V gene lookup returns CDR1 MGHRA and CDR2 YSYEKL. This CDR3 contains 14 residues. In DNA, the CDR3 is TGCGCCAGCAGCCAAGGAACACAAACCTACGAGCAGTACTTC. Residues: CASSQGTQTYEQYF.

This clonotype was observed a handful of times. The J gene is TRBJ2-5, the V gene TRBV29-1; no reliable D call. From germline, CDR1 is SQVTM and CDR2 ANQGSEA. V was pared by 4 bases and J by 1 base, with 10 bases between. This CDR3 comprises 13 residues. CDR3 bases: TGCAGCGTTGCAGACCAGATCCAAGAGACCCAGTACTTC. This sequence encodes CSVADQIQETQYF.

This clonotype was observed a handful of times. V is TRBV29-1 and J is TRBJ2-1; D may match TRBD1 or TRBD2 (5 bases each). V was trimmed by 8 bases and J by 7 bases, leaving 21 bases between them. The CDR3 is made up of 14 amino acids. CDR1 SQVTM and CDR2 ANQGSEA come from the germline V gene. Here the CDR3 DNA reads TGCAGCTCCCGAGAGGGGAATCGGGTGAATGAGCAGTTCTTC. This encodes CSSREGNRVNEQFF.

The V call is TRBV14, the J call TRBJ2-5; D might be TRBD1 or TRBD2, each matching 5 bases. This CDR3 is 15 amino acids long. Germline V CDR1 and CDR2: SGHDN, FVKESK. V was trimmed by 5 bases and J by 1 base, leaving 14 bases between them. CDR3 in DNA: TGTGCCAGCAGCTTCGCGAGGGGTAGCCAAGAGACCCAGTACTTC. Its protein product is CASSFARGSQETQYF.

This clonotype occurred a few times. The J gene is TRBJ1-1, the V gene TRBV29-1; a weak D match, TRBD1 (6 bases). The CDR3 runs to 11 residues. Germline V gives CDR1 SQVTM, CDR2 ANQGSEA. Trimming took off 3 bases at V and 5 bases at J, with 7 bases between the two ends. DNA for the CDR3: TGCAGCGTTGAGGGGGCGACTGAAGCTTTCTTT. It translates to CSVEGATEAFF.

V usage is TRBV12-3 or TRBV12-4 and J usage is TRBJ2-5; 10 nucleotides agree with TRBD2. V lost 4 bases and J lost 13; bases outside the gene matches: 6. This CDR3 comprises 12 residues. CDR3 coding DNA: TGTGCCAGCAGTTCCCCTAGCGGGGGAATGTACTTC. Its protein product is CASSSPSGGMYF.

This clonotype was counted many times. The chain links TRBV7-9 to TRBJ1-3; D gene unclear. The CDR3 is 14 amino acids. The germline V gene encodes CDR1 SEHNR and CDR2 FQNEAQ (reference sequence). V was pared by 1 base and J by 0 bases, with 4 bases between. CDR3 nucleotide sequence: TGTGCCAGCAGCTTAGGGTACTCTGGAAACACCATATATTTT. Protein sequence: CASSLGYSGNTIYF.

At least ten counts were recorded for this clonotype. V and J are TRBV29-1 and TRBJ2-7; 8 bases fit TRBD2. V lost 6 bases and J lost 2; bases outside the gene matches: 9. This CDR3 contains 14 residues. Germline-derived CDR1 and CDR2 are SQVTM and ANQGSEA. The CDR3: CSVAVAGPPYEQYF. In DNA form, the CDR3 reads TGCAGCGTGGCGGTAGCGGGACCCCCCTACGAGCAGTACTTC.

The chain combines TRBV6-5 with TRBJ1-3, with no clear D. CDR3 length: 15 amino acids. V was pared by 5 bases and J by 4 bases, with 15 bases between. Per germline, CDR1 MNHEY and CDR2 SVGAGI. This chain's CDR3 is CASSPKAGWGNTIYF. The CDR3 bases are TGTGCCAGCAGTCCGAAGGCGGGGTGGGGAAACACCATATATTTT.

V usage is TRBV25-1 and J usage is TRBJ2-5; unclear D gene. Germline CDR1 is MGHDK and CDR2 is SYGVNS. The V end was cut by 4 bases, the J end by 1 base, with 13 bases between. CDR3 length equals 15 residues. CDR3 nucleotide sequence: TGTGCCAGCAGTGGCCCGGCGGTAGGCCAAGAGACCCAGTACTTC. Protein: CASSGPAVGQETQYF.

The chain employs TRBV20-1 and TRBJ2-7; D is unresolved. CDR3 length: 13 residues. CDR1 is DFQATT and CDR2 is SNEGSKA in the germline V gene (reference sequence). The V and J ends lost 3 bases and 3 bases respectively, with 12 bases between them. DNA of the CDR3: TGCAGTGCTAGGTCCCTAGATGACTACGAGCAGTACTTC. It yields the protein CSARSLDDYEQYF.

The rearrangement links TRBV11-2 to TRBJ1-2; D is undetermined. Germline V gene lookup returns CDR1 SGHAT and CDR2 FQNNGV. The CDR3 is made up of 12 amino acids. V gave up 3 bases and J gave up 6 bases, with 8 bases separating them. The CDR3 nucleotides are TGTGCCAGCAGCTTTTTCGGGGATGGCTACACCTTC. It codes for CASSFFGDGYTF.

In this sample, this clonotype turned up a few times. The CDR3 protein is CASSLKGFVEDTQYF. In DNA, the CDR3 is TGCGCCAGCAGCTTAAAGGGATTTGTAGAAGATACGCAGTATTTT. The rearrangement links TRBV5-1 to TRBJ2-3; D unclear. Germline values: CDR1 SGHRS, CDR2 YFSETQ. The CDR3 runs 15 residues. Deletions cut 2 bases from V and 5 bases from J, with 15 bases between.

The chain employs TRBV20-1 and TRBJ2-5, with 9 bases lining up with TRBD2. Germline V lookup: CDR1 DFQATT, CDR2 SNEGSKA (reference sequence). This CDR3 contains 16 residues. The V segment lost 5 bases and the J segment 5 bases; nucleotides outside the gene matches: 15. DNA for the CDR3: TGCAGTGCTGAAACTAGCGGGCGGGGGGGCCGGGAGACCCAGTACTTC. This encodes CSAETSGRGGRETQYF.

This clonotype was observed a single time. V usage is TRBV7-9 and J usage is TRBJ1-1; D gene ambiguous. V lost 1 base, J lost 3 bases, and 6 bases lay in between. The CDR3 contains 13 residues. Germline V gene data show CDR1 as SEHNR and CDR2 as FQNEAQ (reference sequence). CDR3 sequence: CASSLEHYTEAFF. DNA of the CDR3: TGTGCCAGCAGCTTAGAACACTACACTGAAGCTTTCTTT. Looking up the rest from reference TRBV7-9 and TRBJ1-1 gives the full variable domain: DTGVSQNPRHKITKRGQNVTFRCDPISEHNRLYWYRQTLGQGPEFLTYFQNEAQLEKSRLLSDRFSAERPKGSFSTLEIQRTEQGDSAMYLCASSLEHYTEAFFGQGTRLTVV.

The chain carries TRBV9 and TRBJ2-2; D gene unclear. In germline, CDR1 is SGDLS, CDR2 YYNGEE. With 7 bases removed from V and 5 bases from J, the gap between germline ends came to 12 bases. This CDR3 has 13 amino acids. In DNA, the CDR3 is TGTGCCAGCGGGCCCATGGGAACCGGGGAGCTGTTTTTT. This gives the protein CASGPMGTGELFF.

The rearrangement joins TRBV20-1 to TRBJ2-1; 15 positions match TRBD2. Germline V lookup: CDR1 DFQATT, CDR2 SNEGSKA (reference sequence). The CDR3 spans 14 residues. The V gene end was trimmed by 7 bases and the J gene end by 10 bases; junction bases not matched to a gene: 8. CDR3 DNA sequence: TGCAGTGGCATCCAGGGACTAGCGGGAGGCGAGCAGTTCTTC. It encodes CSGIQGLAGGEQFF.

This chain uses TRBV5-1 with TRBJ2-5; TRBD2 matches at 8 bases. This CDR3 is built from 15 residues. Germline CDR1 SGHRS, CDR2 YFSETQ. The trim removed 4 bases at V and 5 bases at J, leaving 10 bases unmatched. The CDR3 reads CASSPSFRGGETQYF. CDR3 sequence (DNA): TGCGCCAGCAGCCCCTCCTTCCGGGGGGGTGAGACCCAGTACTTC.

CDR3 sequence: CASSPGGSYADTQYF. Here the CDR3 DNA reads TGCGCCAGCAGCCCAGGCGGGAGTTACGCAGATACGCAGTATTTT. V and J are TRBV5-1 and TRBJ2-3; 7 bases are a match to TRBD2. CDR3 length equals 15 residues. V lost 4 bases and J lost 4; bases outside the gene matches: 9. CDR1 and CDR2 (germline): SGHRS, YFSETQ.

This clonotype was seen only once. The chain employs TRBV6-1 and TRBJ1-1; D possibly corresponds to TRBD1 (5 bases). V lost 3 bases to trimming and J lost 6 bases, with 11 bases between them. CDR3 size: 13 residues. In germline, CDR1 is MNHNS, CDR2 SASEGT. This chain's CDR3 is CASSEQGGPEAFF. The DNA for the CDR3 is TGTGCCAGCAGTGAGCAGGGAGGGCCTGAAGCTTTCTTT.